This T cell receptor (beta chain) was obtained from a study of naive and memory T cell subsets. Overall study findings and caveats: A clonotype means one alpha or beta sequence, not an alpha/beta pair.

This CDR3 region has 14 residues. The J segment lost 0 bases and the V segment lost 4 bases, leaving 5 bases of the junction unmatched. CDR1 and CDR2 (germline): SQVTM, ANQGSEA. For this clonotype: As yet, its antigen is unknown.

Sequential positive selection took CD4 T cells first, then CD8 T cells. The beta constant-region primer was an equimolar mix of two oligonucleotides covering TRBC1 and TRBC2. Using its own MiXCR run on the UMI-ligation and nested PCR reads, TCRdb lists one record per CDR3 protein. The repertoire has around 160,000 distinct CDR3 sequences, approximately 17% of them found once; the top ten carry approximately 0.15%. The rearrangement joins TRBV29-1 to TRBJ2-7; TRBD2 agrees at 8 bases. The clonotype was recovered from a human donor in good health. The specimen sequenced was naive CD4+ T cells from blood. The CDR3, as DNA: TGCAGCGTTGGACTAGCGCTGAGCTCCTACGAGCAGTACTTC. It yields the protein CSVGLALSSYEQYF.